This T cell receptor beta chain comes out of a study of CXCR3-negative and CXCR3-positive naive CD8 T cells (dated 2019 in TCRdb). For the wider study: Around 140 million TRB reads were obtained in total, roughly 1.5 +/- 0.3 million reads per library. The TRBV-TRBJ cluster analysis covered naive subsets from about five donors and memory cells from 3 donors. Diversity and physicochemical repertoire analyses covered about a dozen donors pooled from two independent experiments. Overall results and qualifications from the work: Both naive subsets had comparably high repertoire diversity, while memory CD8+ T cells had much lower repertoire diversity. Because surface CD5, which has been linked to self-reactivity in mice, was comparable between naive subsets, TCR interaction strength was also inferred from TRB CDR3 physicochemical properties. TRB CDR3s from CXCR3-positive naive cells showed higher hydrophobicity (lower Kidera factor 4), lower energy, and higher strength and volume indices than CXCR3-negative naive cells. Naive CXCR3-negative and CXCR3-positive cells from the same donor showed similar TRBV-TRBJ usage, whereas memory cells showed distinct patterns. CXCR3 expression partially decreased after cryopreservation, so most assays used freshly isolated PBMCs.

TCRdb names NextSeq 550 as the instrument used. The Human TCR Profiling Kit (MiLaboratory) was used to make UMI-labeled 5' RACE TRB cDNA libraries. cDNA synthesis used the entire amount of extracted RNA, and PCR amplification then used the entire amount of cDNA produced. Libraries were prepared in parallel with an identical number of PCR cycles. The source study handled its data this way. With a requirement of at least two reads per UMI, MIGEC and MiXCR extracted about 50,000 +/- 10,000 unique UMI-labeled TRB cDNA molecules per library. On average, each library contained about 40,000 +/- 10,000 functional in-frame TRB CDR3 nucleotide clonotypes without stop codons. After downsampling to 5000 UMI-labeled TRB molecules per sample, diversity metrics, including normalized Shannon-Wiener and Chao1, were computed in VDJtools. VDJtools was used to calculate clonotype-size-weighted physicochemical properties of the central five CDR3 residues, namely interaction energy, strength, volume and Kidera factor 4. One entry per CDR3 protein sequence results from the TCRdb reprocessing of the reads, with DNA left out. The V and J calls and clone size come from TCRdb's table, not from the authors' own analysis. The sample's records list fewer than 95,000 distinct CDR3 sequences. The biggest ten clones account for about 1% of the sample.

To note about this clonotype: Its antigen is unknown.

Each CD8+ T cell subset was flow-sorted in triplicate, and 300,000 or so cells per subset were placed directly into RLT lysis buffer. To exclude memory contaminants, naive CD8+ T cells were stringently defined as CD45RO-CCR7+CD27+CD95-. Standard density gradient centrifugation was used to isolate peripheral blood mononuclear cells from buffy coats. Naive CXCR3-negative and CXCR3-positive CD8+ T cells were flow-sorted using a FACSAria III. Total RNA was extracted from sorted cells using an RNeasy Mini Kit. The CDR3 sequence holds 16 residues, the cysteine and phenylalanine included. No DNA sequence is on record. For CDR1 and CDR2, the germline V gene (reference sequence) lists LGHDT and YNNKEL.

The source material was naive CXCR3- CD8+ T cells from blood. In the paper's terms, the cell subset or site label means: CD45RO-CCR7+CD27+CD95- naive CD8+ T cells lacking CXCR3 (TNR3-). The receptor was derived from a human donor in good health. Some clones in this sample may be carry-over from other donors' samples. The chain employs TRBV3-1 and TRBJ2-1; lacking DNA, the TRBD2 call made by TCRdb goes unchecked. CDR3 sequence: CASSSRLREGGYEQFF.